The 2 T cell receptor beta chains listed next were all sequenced from one sample in a study of beta chain features in type 1 diabetes. What was sequenced were expressed TCRB transcripts, since all of the isolated RNA had been reverse transcribed. Assay: immunoSEQ multiplex PCR; the TCRdb copy retains only in-frame clones and omits some. The sample includes a few hundred thousand clones, more than 12% of them seen just once. The sequenced material came from naive CD4+ T cells from blood. These receptors all stem from a woman younger than 35 in good health.

The chain carries TRBV28 and TRBJ2-7, with D uncertain. V was cut by 6 bases and J by 2 bases, with 17 bases left in between. This CDR3 contains 15 residues. Germline lookup yields CDR1 MDHEN and CDR2 SYDVKM. The CDR3 sequence: CASSSIASGAYEQYF. The CDR3 DNA reads TGTGCCAGCAGCTCTATAGCTAGTGGAGCCTACGAGCAGTACTTC.

This clone occurred once. The chain recombines TRBV11-3 with TRBJ2-4, with 12 bases identical to TRBD2. Germline CDR1 and CDR2: SGHNT and YENEEA. The CDR3 extends over 15 amino acids. V gave up 5 bases and J gave up 6 bases; unmatched junction bases: 5. CDR3 in amino acids: CASSGSTSGRNIQYF. CDR3 nucleotides: TGTGCCAGCAGCGGGTCGACTAGCGGGAGAAACATTCAGTACTTC.